This T cell receptor beta chain was documented in a study of blood T cell repertoires in COVID-19. Germline V CDR1 and CDR2: SGHRS, YFSETQ. CDR3 length: 13 amino acids. The V gene end was trimmed by 7 bases and the J gene end by 5 bases; junction bases not matched to a gene: 6. A few counts support this clone. Method: immunoSEQ multiplex PCR; TCRdb's copy keeps in-frame clones and lacks some. The repertoire holds 310,000 or so clones, with roughly 87% as singletons. The gene calls are TRBV5-1 and TRBJ2-7; 10 bases match TRBD1. The TCR sequence derives from a man younger than 45 with COVID-19, enrolled during active disease. Source material: peripheral blood. CDR3 nucleotides: TGCGCCAGCCGACCGGGACAGGGGAACGAGCAGTACTTC. This translates into CASRPGQGNEQYF.